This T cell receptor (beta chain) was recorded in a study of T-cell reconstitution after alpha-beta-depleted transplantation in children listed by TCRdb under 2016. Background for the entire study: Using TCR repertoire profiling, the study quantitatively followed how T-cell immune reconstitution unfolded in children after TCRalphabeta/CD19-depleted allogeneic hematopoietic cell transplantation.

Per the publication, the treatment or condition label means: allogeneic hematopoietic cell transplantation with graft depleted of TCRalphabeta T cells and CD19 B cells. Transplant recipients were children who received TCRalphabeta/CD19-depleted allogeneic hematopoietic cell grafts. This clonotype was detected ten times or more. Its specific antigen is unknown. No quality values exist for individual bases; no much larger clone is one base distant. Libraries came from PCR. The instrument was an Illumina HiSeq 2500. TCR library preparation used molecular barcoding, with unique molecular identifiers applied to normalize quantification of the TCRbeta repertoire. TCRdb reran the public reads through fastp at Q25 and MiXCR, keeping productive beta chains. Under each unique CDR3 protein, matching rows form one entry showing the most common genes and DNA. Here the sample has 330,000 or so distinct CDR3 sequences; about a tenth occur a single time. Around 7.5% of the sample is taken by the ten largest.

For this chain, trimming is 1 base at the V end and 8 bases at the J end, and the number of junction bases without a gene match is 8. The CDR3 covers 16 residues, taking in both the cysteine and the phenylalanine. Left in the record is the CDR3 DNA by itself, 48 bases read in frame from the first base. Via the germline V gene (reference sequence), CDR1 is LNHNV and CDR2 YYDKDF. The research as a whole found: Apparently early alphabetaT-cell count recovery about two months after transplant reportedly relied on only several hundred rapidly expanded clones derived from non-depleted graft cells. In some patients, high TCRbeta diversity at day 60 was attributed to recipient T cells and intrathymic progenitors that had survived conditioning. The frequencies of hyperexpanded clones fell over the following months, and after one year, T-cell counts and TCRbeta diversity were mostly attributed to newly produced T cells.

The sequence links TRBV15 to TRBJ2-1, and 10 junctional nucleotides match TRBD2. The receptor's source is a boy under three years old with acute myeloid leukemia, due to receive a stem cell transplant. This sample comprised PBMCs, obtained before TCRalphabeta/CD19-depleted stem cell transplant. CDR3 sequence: CATSRGLAGVGYEQFF. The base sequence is TGTGCCACCAGCAGAGGGCTAGCGGGAGTTGGCTATGAGCAGTTCTTC.